Below are 8 T cell receptor beta chains sequenced from a single sample in a study of OX40 agonist ivuxolimab in advanced cancers. Repertoires were generated with immunoSEQ multiplex PCR, while TCRdb's copy carries only in-frame clones and drops some. The sample shows tens of thousands of clones, around 92% of them seen only once. This specimen consisted of CD4+ or CD8+ T cells sorted from blood, obtained in a trial of the OX40 agonist ivuxolimab. Source of these receptors: an adult with an advanced solid tumor such as melanoma, head and neck, liver or kidney cancer.

V usage is TRBV10-1 and J usage is TRBJ1-1; D is unclear. CDR3 length: 13 residues. Germline CDR1 reads WNHNN; CDR2 reads SYGVQD (reference sequence). V gave up 3 bases and J gave up 4 bases, with 9 bases separating them. CDR3 coding DNA: TGCGCCAGCAGTGAAGGGTCTACCACTGAAGCTTTCTTT. It is translated as CASSEGSTTEAFF.

The gene calls are TRBV19 and TRBJ2-7, with 7 bases lining up with TRBD1. J lost 0 bases, V lost 6 bases, and 8 bases had no gene match. This CDR3 region has 15 residues. Germline loops: CDR1 LNHDA, CDR2 SQIVND (reference sequence). In DNA, the CDR3 is TGTGCCAGTAGCCCGACAGGGTCCAGCTCCTACGAGCAGTACGTC. It specifies CASSPTGSSSYEQYV.

This chain uses TRBV6-8 with TRBJ2-7; 9 nucleotides line up with TRBD1. There are 17 residues in the CDR3. The trim removed 5 bases at V and 5 bases at J, leaving 16 bases unmatched. The V gene's germline CDR1 is MNHGY and CDR2 SAAAGT. CDR3 coding DNA: TGTGCCAGCAGTCACACCCCCGACAGGGGGGGCATTGACGAGCAGTACGTC. As protein: CASSHTPDRGGIDEQYV.

The chain uses TRBV7-9 and TRBJ1-2; D may be TRBD1 (5 bases). V was cut by 7 bases and J by 8 bases, with 14 bases left in between. Germline loops: CDR1 SEHNR, CDR2 FQNEAQ (reference sequence). The CDR3 covers 12 residues. CDR3 nucleotides: TGTGCCAGCACCCACGGGGCGCGAGGCTACACCTTC. Translation: CASTHGARGYTF.

The chain is built from TRBV6-5 and TRBJ2-2; 9 bases line up with TRBD1. This CDR3 is 15 amino acids long. Germline V CDR1 and CDR2: MNHEY, SVGAGI. Trimming cost V 0 bases and J 5 bases; bases outside gene matches: 1. Written as DNA, the CDR3 is TGTGCCAGCAGTTACTCCGGGACAGGGACCGGGGAGCTGTTTTTT. This translates into CASSYSGTGTGELFF.

The chain uses TRBV28 and TRBJ2-1; no firm D call. The CDR3 spans 16 residues. Germline-derived CDR1 and CDR2 are MDHEN and SYDVKM. V lost 4 bases to trimming and J lost 5 bases, with 18 bases between them. The CDR3 DNA sequence: TGTGCCAGCAGTTCCTCCCCCCCAAGAAGGAACAATGAGCAGTTCTTC. As protein: CASSSSPPRRNNEQFF.

The rearrangement joins TRBV5-4 to TRBJ2-1; 8 bases line up with TRBD1. The CDR3 runs 14 residues. With V trimmed by 1 base and J by 7 bases, 4 bases remained unmatched. CDR1 is SGHNT, CDR2 YYREEE, per germline (reference sequence). CDR3 DNA: TGTGCCAGCAGCTTGAGAACAGGGGGGAATGAGCAGTTCTTC. Its translation is CASSLRTGGNEQFF.

The rearrangement links TRBV14 to TRBJ1-2; TRBD1 is a possible D gene (5 bases). Germline values: CDR1 SGHDN, CDR2 FVKESK. CDR3 length: 14 amino acids. V dropped 0 bases and J dropped 2 bases, with 7 bases sitting between them. CDR3: CASSQDRGNYGYTF. The CDR3 coding sequence is TGTGCCAGCAGCCAAGATCGGGGGAACTATGGCTACACCTTC.